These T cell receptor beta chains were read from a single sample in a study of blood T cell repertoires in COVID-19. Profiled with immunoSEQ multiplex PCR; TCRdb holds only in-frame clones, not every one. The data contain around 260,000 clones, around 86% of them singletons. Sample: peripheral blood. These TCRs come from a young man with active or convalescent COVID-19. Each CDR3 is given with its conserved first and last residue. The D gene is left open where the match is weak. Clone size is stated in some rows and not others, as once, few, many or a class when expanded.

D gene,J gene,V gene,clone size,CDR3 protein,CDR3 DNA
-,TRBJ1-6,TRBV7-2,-,CASSSLGGADSPLHF,TGTGCCAGCAGCTCCTTGGGGGGAGCAGATTCACCCCTCCACTTT
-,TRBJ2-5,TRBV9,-,CASSVGTKETQYF,TGTGCCAGCAGCGTGGGGACAAAAGAGACCCAGTACTTC
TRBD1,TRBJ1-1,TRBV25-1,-,CASSLFRQGLAEAFF,TGTGCCAGCAGTTTATTCCGACAGGGGTTAGCTGAAGCTTTCTTT
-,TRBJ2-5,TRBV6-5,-,CASSRESQETQYF,TGTGCCAGCAGCAGGGAATCCCAAGAGACCCAGTACTTC
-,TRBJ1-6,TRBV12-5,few,CASGFRSPLHF,TGTGCTAGTGGTTTTCGGTCACCCCTCCACTTT
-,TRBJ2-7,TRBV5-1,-,CASSLDRDYEQYF,TGCGCCAGCAGCTTGGACCGGGACTACGAGCAGTACTTC
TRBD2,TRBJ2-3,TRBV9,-,CASSATSGSTDTQYF,TGTGCCAGCAGCGCGACTAGCGGGAGCACAGATACGCAGTATTTT
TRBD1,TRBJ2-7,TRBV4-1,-,CASSFSGTGVSYEQYF,TGCGCCAGCAGCTTCTCCGGGACAGGAGTCTCCTACGAGCAGTACTTC
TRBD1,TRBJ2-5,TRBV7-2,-,CASSPKTGAKTQYF,TGTGCCAGCAGCCCGAAGACAGGGGCGAAGACCCAGTACTTC
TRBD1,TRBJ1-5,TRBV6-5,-,CASSQGADQPQHF,TGTGCCAGCTCCCAGGGGGCGGATCAGCCCCAGCATTTT
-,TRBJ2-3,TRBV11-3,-,CASSVSADTQYF,TGTGCCAGCAGCGTTTCGGCAGATACGCAGTATTTT
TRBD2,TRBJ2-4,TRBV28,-,CASTTGGAKNIQYF,TGTGCCAGCACCACGGGGGGAGCCAAAAACATTCAGTACTTC
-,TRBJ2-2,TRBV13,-,CASSLGQKNTGELFF,TGTGCCAGCAGCTTAGGCCAGAAGAACACCGGGGAGCTGTTTTTT
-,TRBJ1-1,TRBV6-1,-,CASSVPPQGGDTEAFF,TGTGCCAGCAGTGTCCCCCCCCAGGGAGGGGATACTGAAGCTTTCTTT
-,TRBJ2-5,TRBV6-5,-,CASSYSTGMRETQYF,TGTGCCAGCAGTTACTCGACGGGGATGAGAGAGACCCAGTACTTC
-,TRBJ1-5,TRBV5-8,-,CASIVQGLGNQPQHF,TGTGCCAGCATCGTTCAGGGGCTGGGCAATCAGCCCCAGCATTTT
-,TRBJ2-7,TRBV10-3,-,CAINGAGATYEQYF,TGTGCCATCAACGGGGCAGGGGCCACCTACGAGCAGTACTTC
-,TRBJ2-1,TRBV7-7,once,CASSAGIGIEQFF,TGTGCTAGCAGCGCGGGTATCGGAATCGAGCAGTTCTTC